This entry concerns a single T cell receptor beta chain. Per the original methods: For nucleated cells, counts were estimated from reference gene primer amplification. Data came from immunoSEQ multiplex PCR; TCRdb stores just in-frame clones and leaves some out. V, J and clone size derive from that table, while D and trimming were established from the DNA sequence. The table records tens of thousands of clones, around 82% of them present only once. V gave up 7 bases and J gave up 5 bases, with 14 bases separating them. CDR3 length equals 13 residues. The data stem from a study of blood T cell repertoires in COVID-19. Across the study: The United States, Italy and Spain supplied acute and convalescent COVID-19 samples.

The chain recombines TRBV12-3 or TRBV12-4 with TRBJ1-1, with a tentative D call TRBD1 (6 bases). The sample was peripheral blood. The receptor was derived from a human donor in a cohort sampled during active COVID-19. The CDR3 here is CASTDRPRTEAFF. The CDR3 coding sequence is TGTGCCAGCACCGACAGGCCAAGGACTGAAGCTTTCTTT.